The clone carrying this T cell receptor (beta chain) was seen only a few times. The antigen is unknown. V lost 3 bases to trimming and J lost 6 bases, with 14 bases between them. The CDR3 has 13 amino acids. Germline values: CDR1 SQVTM, CDR2 ANQGSEA. The data belong to a study of cytomegalovirus exposure and HLA in healthy donors. The primer mix had 60 Vbeta and 13 Jbeta primers. Sequencing was performed with immunoSEQ multiplex PCR; in TCRdb, only in-frame clones are kept and a portion is missing. The sample records approximately 160,000 clones, 65% to 80% being singletons. Study outcomes and limitations: Per a later analysis, HLA-associated TCR beta chains showed more clonal expansion than other, equally common TCR beta chains. It was 164 TCR beta chains that were listed as cytomegalovirus-associated. DRB1 showed the most TCR associations and HLA-C the fewest in a later analysis, as rates varied by HLA locus. For presence/absence analyses, sequencing depth was assumed to be roughly uniform across donors.

The specimen was PBMCs. This receptor was obtained from a woman in her thirties or forties in good health and CMV-seropositive. The rearrangement joins TRBV29-1 to TRBJ1-2; TRBD1 is a possible D gene (5 bases). CDR3 loop: CSVDSGGGDGYTF. CDR3 bases: TGCAGCGTTGATTCGGGGGGAGGGGATGGCTACACCTTC. Together with reference TRBV29-1 and TRBJ1-2, the CDR3 gives the full variable domain: SAVISQKPSRDICQRGTSLTIQCQVDSQVTMMFWYRQQPGQSLTLIATANQGSEATYESGFVIDKFPISRPNLTFSTLTVSNMSPEDSSIYLCSVDSGGGDGYTFGSGTRLTVV.